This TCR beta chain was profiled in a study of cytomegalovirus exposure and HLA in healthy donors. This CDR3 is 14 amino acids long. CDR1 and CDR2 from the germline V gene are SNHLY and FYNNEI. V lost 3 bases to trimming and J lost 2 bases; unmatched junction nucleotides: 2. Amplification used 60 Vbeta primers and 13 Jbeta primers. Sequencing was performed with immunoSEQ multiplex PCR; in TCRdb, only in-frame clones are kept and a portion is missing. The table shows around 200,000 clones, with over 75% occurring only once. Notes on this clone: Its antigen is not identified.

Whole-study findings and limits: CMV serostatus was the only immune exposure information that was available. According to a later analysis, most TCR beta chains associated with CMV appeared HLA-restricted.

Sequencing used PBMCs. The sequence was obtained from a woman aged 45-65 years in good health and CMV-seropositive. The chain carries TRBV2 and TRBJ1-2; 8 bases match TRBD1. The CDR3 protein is CASSDRGRNYGYTF. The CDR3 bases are TGTGCCAGCAGTGACAGGGGGCGAAACTATGGCTACACCTTC.